This is a list of T cell receptor beta chains from one sample in a study of cytomegalovirus exposure and HLA in healthy donors. The repertoire was sequenced with immunoSEQ multiplex PCR; TCRdb's copy has only in-frame clones and lacks some. This sample has 200,000 to 250,000 clones, with 85% found just once. Material: PBMCs. The receptors here all came from a human donor in good health. Each CDR3 is given with its conserved first and last residue. A D gene is named only where the DNA matches it firmly. The size of a clone is reported for some rows only, either as once, few or many, or as a class for expanded clones.

D	size	V	J	CDR3	DNA
-	-	TRBV4-3	TRBJ2-7	CASSQAAGLGYEQYF	TGCGCCAGCAGCCAAGCGGCGGGACTCGGCTACGAGCAGTACTTC
-	few	TRBV7-8	TRBJ1-1	CASSLEEYFAEAFF	TGTGCCAGCAGCTTAGAGGAGTATTTCGCTGAAGCTTTCTTT
-	once	TRBV6-5	TRBJ2-7	CASRSGTSYEQYF	TGTGCCAGCAGGAGTGGGACTTCCTACGAGCAGTACTTC
-	-	TRBV7-9	TRBJ1-2	CASSPGMAAINYGYTF	TGTGCCAGCAGCCCCGGGATGGCAGCGATTAACTATGGCTACACCTTC
TRBD1	-	TRBV19	TRBJ1-1	CASSTLQGAGEAFF	TGTGCCAGTAGTACGCTACAGGGGGCGGGTGAAGCTTTCTTT
TRBD1	-	TRBV6-6	TRBJ2-2	CASSTWTGLNSGELFF	TGTGCCAGCAGCACCTGGACAGGGTTAAACAGCGGGGAGCTGTTTTTT
TRBD2	-	TRBV7-6	TRBJ2-1	CASSARTPGTLASGSSYNEQFF	TGTGCCAGCAGCGCACGCACTCCGGGCACCCTGGCTAGCGGGAGCTCCTACAATGAGCAGTTCTTC
-	-	TRBV7-2	TRBJ1-5	CASSLYTLGNQPQHF	TGTGCCAGCAGCTTATACACGTTGGGCAATCAGCCCCAGCATTTT
-	-	TRBV6-4	TRBJ1-1	CASKARVDTEAFF	TGTGCCAGCAAGGCCCGGGTTGACACTGAAGCTTTCTTT
-	-	TRBV4-1	TRBJ2-3	CASSQGRWGTDTQYF	TGCGCCAGCAGCCAAGGGAGGTGGGGAACAGATACGCAGTATTTT
-	few	TRBV13	TRBJ1-4	CASSSQGSDGRKLFF	TGTGCCAGCAGCTCACAGGGTTCGGACGGACGGAAACTGTTTTTT
-	-	TRBV6-1	TRBJ1-2	CASSETYGGGGYTF	TGTGCCAGCAGTGAAACGTACGGGGGTGGTGGCTACACCTTC
TRBD2	-	TRBV7-2	TRBJ2-7	CASSQTSGSYEQYF	TGTGCCAGCAGCCAGACTAGCGGGAGCTACGAGCAGTACTTC
TRBD2	few	TRBV5-1	TRBJ2-1	CASSFSGSQGNEQFF	TGCGCCAGCAGCTTTAGCGGGAGTCAGGGTAATGAGCAGTTCTTC
-	-	TRBV2	TRBJ1-3	CASSENGVEAISGNTIYF	TGTGCCAGCAGTGAAAACGGTGTTGAGGCCATCTCTGGAAACACCATATATTTT
TRBD2	-	TRBV7-8	TRBJ2-5	CASSPRLAGEEETQYF	TGTGCCAGCAGCCCCCGACTAGCGGGCGAGGAAGAGACCCAGTACTTC
TRBD2	-	TRBV27	TRBJ2-7	CASSFIAGGSSYEQYF	TGTGCCAGCAGTTTTATAGCGGGAGGGAGCTCCTACGAGCAGTACTTC
-	-	TRBV4-1	TRBJ2-1	CASSQVLVVYNEQFF	TGCGCCAGCAGCCAAGTACTAGTGGTCTACAATGAGCAGTTCTTC
TRBD2	-	TRBV7-9	TRBJ2-1	CASSLRSSGGSDNEQFF	TGTGCCAGCAGCTTAAGGTCGTCGGGGGGGTCTGACAATGAGCAGTTCTTC
-	-	TRBV13	TRBJ2-7	CASSVAGSTSHEQYF	TGTGCCAGCAGCGTAGCCGGGTCCACTTCCCACGAGCAGTACTTC
TRBD2	-	TRBV12-5	TRBJ2-1	CASGLVTSGRANEQFF	TGTGCTAGTGGTTTGGTCACTAGCGGGAGAGCCAATGAGCAGTTCTTC
-	-	TRBV6-1	TRBJ1-3	CASSETTGSAGNTIYF	TGTGCCAGCAGTGAGACGACAGGAAGTGCTGGAAACACCATATATTTT
-	-	TRBV15	TRBJ1-2	CATSRDRGFSLGYTF	TGTGCCACCAGCAGAGATCGGGGGTTCTCTCTAGGCTACACCTTC
TRBD1	-	TRBV15	TRBJ1-2	CATSARQGMNYGYTF	TGTGCCACCAGCGCCCGACAGGGAATGAACTATGGCTACACCTTC
-	-	TRBV29-1	TRBJ2-5	CSVMMVRGKQYF	TGCAGCGTAATGATGGTCAGGGGCAAGCAGTACTTC
-	-	TRBV4-3	TRBJ1-1	CASSQHRVGNTEAFF	TGCGCCAGCAGCCAGCACAGGGTCGGTAACACTGAAGCTTTCTTT
TRBD2	-	TRBV28	TRBJ2-3	CASSLVVAGGLDTQYF	TGTGCCAGCAGTTTGGTAGTAGCGGGAGGGTTAGATACGCAGTATTTT
TRBD1	-	TRBV27	TRBJ2-3	CASSLIRGMDTQYF	TGTGCCAGCAGTTTAATCAGGGGGATGGATACGCAGTATTTT
-	-	TRBV5-1	TRBJ2-2	CASSNGQKNTGELFF	TGCGCCAGCTCCAACGGACAGAAGAACACCGGGGAGCTGTTTTTT
-	few	TRBV18	TRBJ1-1	CASSPGQNTEAFF	TGTGCCAGCTCACCGGGACAAAACACTGAAGCTTTCTTT
TRBD2	-	TRBV9	TRBJ2-1	CASSVSGTNNEQFF	TGTGCCAGCAGCGTCAGCGGGACTAACAATGAGCAGTTCTTC
TRBD1	-	TRBV6-1	TRBJ2-1	CASSRQGPKQFF	TGTGCCAGCAGTCGACAGGGGCCAAAGCAGTTCTTC
TRBD1	-	TRBV4-3	TRBJ1-2	CASSQDLGGQNLYGYTF	TGCGCCAGCAGCCAAGATCTTGGGGGACAGAACCTCTATGGCTACACCTTC
TRBD1	-	TRBV11-3	TRBJ2-5	CASSLTTGGGGRETQYF	TGTGCCAGCAGCTTAACTACAGGGGGCGGCGGTCGAGAGACCCAGTACTTC
-	-	TRBV9	TRBJ2-2	CASSVRRTTLTGELFF	TGTGCCAGCAGCGTACGTCGGACTACCCTCACCGGGGAGCTGTTTTTT
-	once	TRBV29-1	TRBJ1-1	CSVSRQITEAFF	TGCAGCGTTTCCCGACAGATCACTGAAGCTTTCTTT
-	-	TRBV5-1	TRBJ1-5	CASSYTGSSNQPQHF	TGCGCCAGCAGTTATACAGGGTCAAGCAATCAGCCCCAGCATTTT
-	-	TRBV7-2	TRBJ2-7	CAVLRLRRYEQYF	TGTGCTGTCTTGAGGCTACGGCGGTACGAGCAGTACTTC
-	-	TRBV5-1	TRBJ1-6	CASSLAGQNYNSPLHF	TGCGCCAGCAGCTTGGCGGGTCAGAACTATAATTCACCCCTCCACTTT
TRBD1	-	TRBV5-3	TRBJ2-5	CARSFFRTGKAETQYF	TGTGCCAGAAGCTTTTTTCGGACAGGGAAGGCGGAGACCCAGTACTTC
TRBD1	-	TRBV28	TRBJ1-1	CASSSFLTGMNTEAFF	TGTGCCAGCAGTTCCTTCCTGACAGGGATGAACACTGAAGCTTTCTTT
-	-	TRBV15	TRBJ1-1	CATSRDEAGGTEAFF	TGTGCCACCAGCAGAGATGAGGCCGGGGGCACTGAAGCTTTCTTT
-	-	TRBV2	TRBJ1-2	CATREKTVMIDVNYGYTF	TGTGCCACCAGAGAGAAGACTGTGATGATCGATGTGAACTATGGCTACACCTTC
TRBD1	-	TRBV7-2	TRBJ2-3	CASSSYRGSTDTQYF	TGTGCCAGCAGCTCCTACAGGGGTTCCACAGATACGCAGTATTTT
-	-	TRBV7-9	TRBJ1-2	CASSSQAGINGYTF	TGTGCCAGCAGCTCTCAGGCAGGGATAAATGGCTACACCTTC
TRBD1	-	TRBV10-1	TRBJ2-5	CASSEIRTGRRGETQYF	TGCGCCAGCAGTGAGATTCGGACAGGTCGACGAGGGGAGACCCAGTACTTC
-	-	TRBV6-5	TRBJ1-1	CASSRQVMNTEAFF	TGTGCCAGCAGCCGACAGGTAATGAACACTGAAGCTTTCTTT
-	-	TRBV7-6	TRBJ2-1	CASSLSAASHEQFF	TGTGCCAGCAGCTTATCTGCGGCTAGTCATGAGCAGTTCTTC
-	-	TRBV5-4	TRBJ2-7	CASSSPGETYEQYF	TGTGCCAGCAGCTCGCCGGGGGAGACCTACGAGCAGTACTTC
-	-	TRBV4-3	TRBJ2-4	CASSLTEQNIQYF	TGCGCCAGCAGCCTTACAGAGCAAAACATTCAGTACTTC
-	-	TRBV7-2	TRBJ1-5	CASSLGAGAAVGQPQHF	TGTGCCAGCAGCTTAGGCGCAGGGGCAGCGGTTGGTCAGCCCCAGCATTTT
TRBD1	-	TRBV11-2	TRBJ2-3	CASSSRDRRTDTQYF	TGTGCCAGCAGCTCTCGGGACAGACGCACAGATACGCAGTATTTT
TRBD1	-	TRBV27	TRBJ1-1	CASSFDRGALGTEAFF	TGTGCCAGCAGTTTCGACAGGGGGGCTTTAGGCACTGAAGCTTTCTTT
-	-	TRBV6-1	TRBJ2-7	CASSGENEQYF	TGTGCCAGCAGTGGAGAAAACGAGCAGTACTTC
-	-	TRBV7-8	TRBJ2-7	CASSLGVDEQYF	TGTGCCAGCAGCTTAGGCGTGGACGAGCAGTACTTC
-	-	TRBV5-1	TRBJ2-3	CASSLVIGASTDTQYF	TGCGCCAGCAGCCTTGTGATAGGAGCTAGCACAGATACGCAGTATTTT